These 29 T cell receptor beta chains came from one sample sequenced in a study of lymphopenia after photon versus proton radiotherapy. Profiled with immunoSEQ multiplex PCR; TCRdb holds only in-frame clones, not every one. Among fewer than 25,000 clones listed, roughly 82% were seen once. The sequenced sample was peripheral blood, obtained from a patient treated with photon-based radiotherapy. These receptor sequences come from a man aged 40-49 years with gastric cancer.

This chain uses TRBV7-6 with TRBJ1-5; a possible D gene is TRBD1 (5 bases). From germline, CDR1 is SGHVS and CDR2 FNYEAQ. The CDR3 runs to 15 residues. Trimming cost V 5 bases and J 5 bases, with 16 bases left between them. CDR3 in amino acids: CASSPTRAPHQPQHF. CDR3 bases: TGTGCCAGCAGCCCCACCAGGGCGCCTCATCAGCCCCAGCATTTT.

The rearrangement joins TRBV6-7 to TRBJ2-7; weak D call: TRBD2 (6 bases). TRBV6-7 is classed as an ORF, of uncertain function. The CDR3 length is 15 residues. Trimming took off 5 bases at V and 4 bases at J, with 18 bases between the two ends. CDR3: CASSDLAGGEYEQYF. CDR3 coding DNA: TGTGCCAGCAGTGACTTAGCCGGCGGGGAGTACGAGCAGTACTTC.

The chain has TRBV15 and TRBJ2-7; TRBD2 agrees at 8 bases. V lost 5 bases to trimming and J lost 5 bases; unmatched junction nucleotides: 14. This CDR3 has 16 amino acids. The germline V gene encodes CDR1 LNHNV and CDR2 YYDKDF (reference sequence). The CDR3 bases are TGTGCCACCAGCCCCAGAGACGTGGCGGGGGGCCACGAGCAGTACTTC. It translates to CATSPRDVAGGHEQYF.

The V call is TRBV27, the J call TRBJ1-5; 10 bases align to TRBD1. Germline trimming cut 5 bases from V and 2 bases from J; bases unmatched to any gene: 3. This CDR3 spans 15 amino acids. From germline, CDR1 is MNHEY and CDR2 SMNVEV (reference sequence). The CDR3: CASSPGTGGNQPQHF. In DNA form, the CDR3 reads TGTGCCAGCAGTCCCGGGACAGGGGGCAATCAGCCCCAGCATTTT.

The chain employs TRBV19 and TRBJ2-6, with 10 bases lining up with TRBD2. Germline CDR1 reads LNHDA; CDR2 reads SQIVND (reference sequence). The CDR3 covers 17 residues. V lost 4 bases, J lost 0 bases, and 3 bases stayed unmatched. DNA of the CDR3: TGTGCCAGTAGTAAGCGGGGGGGCAGCTCTGGGGCCAACGTCCTGACTTTC. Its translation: CASSKRGGSSGANVLTF.

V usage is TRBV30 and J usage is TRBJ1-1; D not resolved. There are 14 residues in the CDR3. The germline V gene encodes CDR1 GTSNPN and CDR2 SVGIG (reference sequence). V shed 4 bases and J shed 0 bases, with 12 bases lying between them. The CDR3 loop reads CAWKGWGMNTEAFF. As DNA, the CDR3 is TGTGCCTGGAAAGGCTGGGGAATGAACACTGAAGCTTTCTTT.

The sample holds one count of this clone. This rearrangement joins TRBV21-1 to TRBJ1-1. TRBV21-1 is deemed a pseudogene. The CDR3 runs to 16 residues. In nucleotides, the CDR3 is TGTGCCAGCAGCACCCGGGGCACACATAAGGACACTGAAGCTTTCTTT. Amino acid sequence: CASSTRGTHKDTEAFF.

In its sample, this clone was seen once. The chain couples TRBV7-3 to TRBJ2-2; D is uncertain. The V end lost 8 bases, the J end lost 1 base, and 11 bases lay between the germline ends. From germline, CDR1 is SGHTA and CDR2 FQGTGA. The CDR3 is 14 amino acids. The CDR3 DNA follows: TGTGCCAGCCGTAGGGCAGAGAACACCGGGGAGCTGTTTTTT. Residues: CASRRAENTGELFF.

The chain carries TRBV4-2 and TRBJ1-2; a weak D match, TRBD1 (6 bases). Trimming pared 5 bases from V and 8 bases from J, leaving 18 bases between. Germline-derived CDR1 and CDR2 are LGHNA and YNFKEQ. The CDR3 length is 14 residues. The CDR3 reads CASSSRDTIWGYTF. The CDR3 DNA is TGTGCCAGCAGCTCCCGGGACACCATATGGGGCTACACCTTC.

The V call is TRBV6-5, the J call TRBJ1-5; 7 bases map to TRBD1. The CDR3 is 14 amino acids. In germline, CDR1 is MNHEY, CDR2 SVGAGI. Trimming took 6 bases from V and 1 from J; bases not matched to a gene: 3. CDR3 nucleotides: TGTGCCAGCAGCAGGGGGGAAAGCAATCAGCCCCAGCATTTT. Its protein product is CASSRGESNQPQHF.

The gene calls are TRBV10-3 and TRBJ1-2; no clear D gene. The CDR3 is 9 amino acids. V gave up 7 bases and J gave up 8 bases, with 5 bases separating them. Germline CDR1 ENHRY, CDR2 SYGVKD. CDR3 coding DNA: TGTGCCATCATTGGAGGCTACACCTTC. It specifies CAIIGGYTF.

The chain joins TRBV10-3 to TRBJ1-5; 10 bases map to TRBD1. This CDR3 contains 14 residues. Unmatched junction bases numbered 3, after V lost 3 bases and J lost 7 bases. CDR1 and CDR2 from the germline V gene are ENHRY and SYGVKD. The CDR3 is CAISERTGGQPQHF. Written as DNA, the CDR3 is TGTGCCATCAGTGAAAGGACAGGGGGACAGCCCCAGCATTTT.

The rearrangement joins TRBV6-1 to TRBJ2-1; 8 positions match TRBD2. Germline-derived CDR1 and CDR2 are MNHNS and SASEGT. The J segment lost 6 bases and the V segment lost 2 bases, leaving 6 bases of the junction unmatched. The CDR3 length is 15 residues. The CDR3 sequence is CASSETTSGGNEQFF. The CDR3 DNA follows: TGTGCCAGCAGTGAAACCACTAGCGGAGGCAATGAGCAGTTCTTC.

Here the CDR3 DNA reads TGTGCCAGCAGCCTCTGGACAGGGGGCGCGTTAGATACGCAGTATTTT. This gives the protein CASSLWTGGALDTQYF. The rearrangement joins TRBV7-9 to TRBJ2-3; 11 nucleotides agree with TRBD1. The length of the CDR3 is 16 residues. V lost 5 bases, J lost 5 bases, and 9 bases stayed unmatched. Germline V gives CDR1 SEHNR, CDR2 FQNEAQ (reference sequence).

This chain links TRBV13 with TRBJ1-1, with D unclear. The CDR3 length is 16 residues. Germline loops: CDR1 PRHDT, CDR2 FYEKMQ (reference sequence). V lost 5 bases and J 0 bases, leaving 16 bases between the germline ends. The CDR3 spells CASSQIRTPMNTEAFF. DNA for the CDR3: TGTGCCAGCAGCCAAATCCGAACCCCTATGAACACTGAAGCTTTCTTT.

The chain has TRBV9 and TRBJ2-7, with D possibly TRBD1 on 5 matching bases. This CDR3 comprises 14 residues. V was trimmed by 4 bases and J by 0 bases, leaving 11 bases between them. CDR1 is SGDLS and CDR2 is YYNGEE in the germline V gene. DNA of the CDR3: TGTGCCAGCAGCCAGGGTAAGAGCTCCTACGAGCAGTACTTC. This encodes CASSQGKSSYEQYF.

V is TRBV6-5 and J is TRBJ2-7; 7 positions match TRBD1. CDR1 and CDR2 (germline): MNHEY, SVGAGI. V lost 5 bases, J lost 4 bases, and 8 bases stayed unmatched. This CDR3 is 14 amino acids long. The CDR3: CASSQGQGVYEQYF. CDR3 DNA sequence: TGTGCCAGCAGTCAAGGCCAGGGGGTGTACGAGCAGTACTTC.

This CDR3 is CASSLDSAVRDEQFF. DNA for the CDR3: TGTGCCAGCAGCCTAGACTCGGCGGTCAGGGATGAGCAGTTCTTC. The chain uses TRBV7-2 and TRBJ2-1, with TRBD1 as a possible D gene (5 bases). The length of the CDR3 is 15 residues. Germline V CDR1 and CDR2: SGHTA, FQGNSA. The V gene lost 5 bases and the J gene lost 8 bases, with 19 bases spanning the gap.

CDR3 in amino acids: CAWSVPISEEQYF. Here the CDR3 DNA reads TGTGCCTGGAGTGTACCCATAAGTGAAGAGCAGTACTTC. V is TRBV30 and J is TRBJ2-7, with unresolved D. V was pared by 0 bases and J by 7 bases, with 13 bases between. The CDR3 extends over 13 amino acids. Germline V gene lookup returns CDR1 GTSNPN and CDR2 SVGIG (reference sequence).

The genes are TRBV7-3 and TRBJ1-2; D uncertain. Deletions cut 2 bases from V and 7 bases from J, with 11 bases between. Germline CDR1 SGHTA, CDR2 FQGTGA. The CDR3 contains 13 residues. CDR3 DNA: TGTGCCAGCAGCTTAGACATTTTTGGTGGCTACACCTTC. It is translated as CASSLDIFGGYTF.

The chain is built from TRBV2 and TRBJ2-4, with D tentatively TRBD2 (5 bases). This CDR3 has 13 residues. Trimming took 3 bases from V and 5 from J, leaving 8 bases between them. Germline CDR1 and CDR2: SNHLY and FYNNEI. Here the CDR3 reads CASSDLRENIQYF. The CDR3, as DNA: TGTGCCAGCAGTGATTTGCGGGAAAACATTCAGTACTTC.

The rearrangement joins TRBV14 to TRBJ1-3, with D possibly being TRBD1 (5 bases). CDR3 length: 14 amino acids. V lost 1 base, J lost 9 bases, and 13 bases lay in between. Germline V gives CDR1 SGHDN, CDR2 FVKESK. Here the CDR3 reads CASSQAGFGATIYF. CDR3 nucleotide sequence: TGTGCCAGCAGCCAAGCGGGTTTTGGGGCCACCATATATTTT.

For the CDR3, the DNA is TGTGCCAGCAGCTCGCACAGGGGGGATGGCTACACCTTC. Its protein is CASSSHRGDGYTF. This chain links TRBV9 with TRBJ1-2; the match to TRBD1 covers 8 bases. Germline-derived CDR1 and CDR2 are SGDLS and YYNGEE. The CDR3 loop spans 13 amino acids. With V trimmed by 4 bases and J by 6 bases, 5 bases remained unmatched.

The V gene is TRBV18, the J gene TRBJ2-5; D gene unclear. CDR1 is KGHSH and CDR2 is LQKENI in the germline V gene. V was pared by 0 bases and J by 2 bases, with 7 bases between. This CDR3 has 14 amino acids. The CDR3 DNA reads TGTGCCAGCTCACCACCTAATATACAAGAGACCCAGTACTTC. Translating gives CASSPPNIQETQYF.

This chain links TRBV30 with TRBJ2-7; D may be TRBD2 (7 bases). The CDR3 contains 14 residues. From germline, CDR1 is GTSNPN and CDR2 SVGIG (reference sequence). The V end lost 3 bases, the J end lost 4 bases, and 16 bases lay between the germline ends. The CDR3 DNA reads TGTGCCTGGAGGCGGGCGGGGGCTTCGTACGAGCAGTACTTC. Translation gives CAWRRAGASYEQYF. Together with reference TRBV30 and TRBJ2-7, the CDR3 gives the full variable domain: SQTIHQWPATLVQPVGSPLSLECTVEGTSNPNLYWYRQAAGRGLQLLFYSVGIGQISSEVPQNLSASRPQDRQFILSSKKLLLSDSGFYLCAWRRAGASYEQYFGPGTRLTVT.

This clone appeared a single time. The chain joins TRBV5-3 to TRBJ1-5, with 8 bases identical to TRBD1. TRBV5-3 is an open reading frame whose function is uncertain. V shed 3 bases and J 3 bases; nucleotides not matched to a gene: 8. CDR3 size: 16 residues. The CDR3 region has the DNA TGTGCCAGAAGCTACACTGACAGGGGCCCCAATCAGCCCCAGCATTTT. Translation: CARSYTDRGPNQPQHF.

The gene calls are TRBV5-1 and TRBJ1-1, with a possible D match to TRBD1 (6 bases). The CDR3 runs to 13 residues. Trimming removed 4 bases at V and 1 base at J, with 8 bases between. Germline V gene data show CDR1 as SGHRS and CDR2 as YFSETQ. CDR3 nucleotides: TGCGCCAGCAGCAGGACAGAGAACACTGAAGCTTTCTTT. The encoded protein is CASSRTENTEAFF.

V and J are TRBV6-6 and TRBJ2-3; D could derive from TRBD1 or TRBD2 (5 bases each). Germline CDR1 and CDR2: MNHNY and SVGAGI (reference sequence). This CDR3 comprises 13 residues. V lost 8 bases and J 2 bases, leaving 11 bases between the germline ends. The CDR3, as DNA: TGTGCCAGCGGCCGGGGCCCCACAGATACGCAGTATTTT. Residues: CASGRGPTDTQYF.

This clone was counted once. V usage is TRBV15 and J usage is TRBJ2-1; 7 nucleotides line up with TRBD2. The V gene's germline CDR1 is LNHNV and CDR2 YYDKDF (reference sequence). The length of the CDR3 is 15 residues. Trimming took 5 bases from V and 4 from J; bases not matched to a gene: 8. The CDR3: CATSRGLDKYNEQFF. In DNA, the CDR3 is TGTGCCACCAGCCGTGGACTAGACAAATACAATGAGCAGTTCTTC.